The present TCR beta chain was sequenced within a study of blood T cell repertoires in COVID-19. Study-wide background: Material from acute and convalescent COVID-19 was sourced from the United States, Italy and Spain.

The junction had 9 bases not matched to a gene; V was cut back by 9 bases and J by 8 bases. The CDR3 covers 13 residues. Germline CDR1 and CDR2: MDHEN and SYDVKM. Original data processing: How many nucleated cells were present was estimated from reference gene primer amplification. Profiled with immunoSEQ multiplex PCR; TCRdb holds only in-frame clones, not every one. Clone size and the V and J calls come from that table; the DNA yielded D and trimming. The table includes roughly 70,000 clones, roughly nine tenths detected once. Only one count was recorded for this clone. The chain recombines TRBV28 with TRBJ1-2, with 10 bases fitting TRBD1. The receptor's source is a woman of 80 years or more with acute or convalescent COVID-19. The sequencing sample was made of peripheral blood. The CDR3 sequence is CASTGQGIEGYTF. The CDR3 DNA reads TGTGCCAGTACGGGACAGGGGATTGAGGGCTACACCTTC.